Each of the 17 T cell receptor beta chains below was sequenced from the same sample in a study of blood T cell repertoires in COVID-19. Repertoires were generated with immunoSEQ multiplex PCR, while TCRdb's copy carries only in-frame clones and drops some. The repertoire holds 250,000 to 350,000 clones, with roughly nine tenths as singletons. Sequencing was performed on peripheral blood. The receptors were gathered from a woman aged 40 to 50 who had recovered from COVID-19.

The chain has TRBV2 and TRBJ1-5; 10 nucleotides line up with TRBD1. CDR3 size: 14 residues. V lost 6 bases to trimming and J lost 4 bases; unmatched junction nucleotides: 3. The germline gives CDR1 SNHLY, CDR2 FYNNEI. In nucleotides, the CDR3 is TGTGCCAGCAGGGAGGGACAGGGGAATCAGCCCCAGCATTTT. It translates to CASREGQGNQPQHF.

The chain has TRBV28 and TRBJ2-7; 8 positions match TRBD1. The length of the CDR3 is 15 residues. Germline CDR1 MDHEN, CDR2 SYDVKM. Germline trimming cut 8 bases from V and 4 bases from J; bases unmatched to any gene: 13. In nucleotides, the CDR3 is TGTGCCAGCGGGACCCGGGACAGGCTTTCTTACGAGCAGTACTTC. It yields the protein CASGTRDRLSYEQYF.

A note on this clone: The junction differs from germline at one of its ends, possibly a read error. The chain is built from TRBV10-1 and TRBJ2-7; D ambiguous. The CDR3 consists of 14 residues. CDR1 and CDR2 from the germline V gene are WNHNN and SYGVQD (reference sequence). CDR3 region: CASSEYQASSSRAF. The DNA for the CDR3 is TGCGCCAGCAGTGAGTATCAAGCGTCATCCTCAAGAGCCTTT.

The rearrangement uses TRBV10-3 and TRBJ1-3; D is uncertain. In germline, CDR1 is ENHRY, CDR2 SYGVKD. This CDR3 contains 15 residues. The V gene lost 3 bases and the J gene lost 0 bases, with 9 bases spanning the gap. This CDR3 is CAISEHSSSGNTIYF. As DNA, the CDR3 is TGTGCCATCAGTGAACACAGCAGCTCTGGAAACACCATATATTTT.

This CDR3 is CASSFAELAGLDEQFF. The CDR3 DNA reads as TGCGCCAGCAGCTTCGCGGAACTAGCGGGACTGGATGAGCAGTTCTTC. The gene calls are TRBV5-1 and TRBJ2-1; TRBD2 matches 10 bases. This CDR3 contains 16 residues. J gave up 8 bases and V 2 bases, and 10 bases lay outside the gene matches. Germline-derived CDR1 and CDR2 are SGHRS and YFSETQ. The whole variable domain, filled in from reference TRBV5-1 and TRBJ2-1, reads KAGVTQTPRYLIKTRGQQVTLSCSPISGHRSVSWYQQTPGQGLQFLFEYFSETQRNKGNFPGRFSGRQFSNSRSEMNVSTLELGDSALYLCASSFAELAGLDEQFFGPGTRLTVL.

This chain links TRBV14 with TRBJ2-7; TRBD2 is a possible D gene (5 bases). Trimming pared 1 base from V and 7 bases from J, leaving 11 bases between. The CDR3 consists of 13 residues. CDR1 and CDR2 (germline): SGHDN, FVKESK. The CDR3 nucleotides are TGTGCCAGCAGCCAAGGGTCCGGGGAAGAGCAGTACTTC. It yields the protein CASSQGSGEEQYF.

The chain uses TRBV24-1 and TRBJ2-7; 9 bases align to TRBD1. Germline lookup yields CDR1 KGHDR and CDR2 SFDVKD. CDR3 size: 16 residues. The junction had 9 bases not matched to a gene; V was cut back by 4 bases and J by 3 bases. The CDR3 region has the DNA TGTGCCACCAGTGAACCGACAGGGGGTTTGAACTACGAGCAGTACTTC. Its translation: CATSEPTGGLNYEQYF.

The chain carries TRBV19 and TRBJ1-1, with D possibly TRBD1 on 5 matching bases. With 7 bases removed from V and 0 bases from J, the gap between germline ends came to 21 bases. The CDR3 sequence is 17 residues long. Germline V gives CDR1 LNHDA, CDR2 SQIVND (reference sequence). CDR3 bases: TGTGCCAGTACCTTGGGGGGGGTCGGGACCATGAACACTGAAGCTTTCTTT. It specifies CASTLGGVGTMNTEAFF.

With regard to this clone: Other DNA sequences within the sample encode an identical CDR3. The CDR3 DNA reads TGTGCCAGCTCCGGGACAGAGAACACTGAAGCTTTCTTT. It specifies CASSGTENTEAFF. This chain links TRBV18 with TRBJ1-1; the match to TRBD1 covers 7 bases. From germline, CDR1 is KGHSH and CDR2 LQKENI. There are 13 residues in the CDR3. V shed 6 bases and J 1 base; nucleotides not matched to a gene: 2.

The chain uses TRBV30 and TRBJ1-4, with a weak D call TRBD1 (6 bases). Trimming took 4 bases from V and 11 from J, leaving 17 bases between them. The CDR3 loop spans 13 amino acids. Germline values: CDR1 GTSNPN, CDR2 SVGIG (reference sequence). CDR3 in DNA: TGTGCCTGGACAGGGGTGATGCAGGATAAACTGTTTTTT. Amino acid sequence: CAWTGVMQDKLFF.

V usage is TRBV4-2 and J usage is TRBJ2-3, with D perhaps matching TRBD2 (6 bases). V lost 0 bases and J lost 5, with 6 bases in between. Germline V gene data show CDR1 as LGHNA and CDR2 as YNFKEQ. The CDR3 extends over 13 amino acids. The CDR3 reads CASSQEGGDTQYF. The CDR3 DNA sequence: TGTGCCAGCAGCCAAGAGGGGGGAGATACGCAGTATTTT.

This chain connects TRBV10-3 to TRBJ2-1; a possible D gene is TRBD1 (5 bases). Trimming stripped 2 bases from V and 3 bases from J, with 11 bases between. The CDR3 sequence is 15 residues long. Germline V gene data show CDR1 as ENHRY and CDR2 as SYGVKD. CDR3 DNA sequence: TGTGCCATCAGTGAGCCCAGGGCGAACTACAATGAGCAGTTCTTC. This sequence encodes CAISEPRANYNEQFF.

In its sample, this clone was seen a few times. The chain combines TRBV9 with TRBJ2-7; 8 positions match TRBD2. Germline V gene sequence: CDR1 SGDLS, CDR2 YYNGEE. With V trimmed by 7 bases and J by 3 bases, 24 bases remained unmatched. The CDR3 consists of 19 residues. The CDR3 bases are TGTGCCAGCGCTTCAGAACCTAGCGGGTCCTGTCTTGTAGGCTACGAGCAGTACTTC. Protein product: CASASEPSGSCLVGYEQYF.

V usage is TRBV4-1 and J usage is TRBJ2-1, with 10 bases fitting TRBD2. Germline V gene lookup returns CDR1 MGHRA and CDR2 YSYEKL. V was clipped by 0 bases and J by 4 bases; unmatched bases: 3. The CDR3 sequence is 16 residues long. CDR3 sequence: CASSQDGTSEYNEQFF. The CDR3 DNA sequence: TGCGCCAGCAGCCAAGATGGGACTAGCGAATACAATGAGCAGTTCTTC.

This rearrangement joins TRBV27 to TRBJ1-2, with TRBD1 matching over 8 bases. J gave up 8 bases and V 5 bases, and 13 bases lay outside the gene matches. The CDR3 consists of 15 residues. The germline gives CDR1 MNHEY, CDR2 SMNVEV (reference sequence). The chain's CDR3 is CASSPGQGNLGGYTF. DNA for the CDR3: TGTGCCAGCAGTCCTGGACAGGGTAACCTTGGGGGCTACACCTTC.

The chain is built from TRBV12-3 or TRBV12-4 and TRBJ2-3, with D possibly TRBD2 on 5 matching bases. This CDR3 is built from 12 residues. V lost 6 bases, J lost 10 bases, and 14 bases lay in between. The CDR3 here is CASSLSGESQYF. CDR3 sequence (DNA): TGTGCCAGCAGCCTATCTGGGGAGTCGCAGTATTTT.

The gene calls are TRBV19 and TRBJ2-1; 11 bases match TRBD2. The CDR3 has 15 amino acids. Germline V gene lookup returns CDR1 LNHDA and CDR2 SQIVND (reference sequence). With 7 bases clipped from V and 7 bases from J, the junction kept 9 bases outside the gene matches. The CDR3 coding sequence is TGTGCCAGTACCCGACTAGCGGGAATGGGAAATGAGCAGTTCTTC. This codes for CASTRLAGMGNEQFF.